One T cell receptor beta chain is described in this entry. Its antigen is not known. The CDR3 contains 17 residues. The germline V gene has CDR1 LNHNV and CDR2 YYDKDF (reference sequence). V lost 0 bases, J lost 7 bases, and 21 bases lay in between. CD8 cells regarded as naive lacked CD45RO, were positively chosen for CCR7, and omitted terminally differentiated effector memory CD45RA+ cells. The data were taken from a study of shared clonotypes between healthy human individuals. Study-level background: Each donor's CD8 memory used one plate, CD8 naive two, each CD4 subset three.

Study outcomes and limitations: Tissue TCR repertoires likely differ from these blood-only repertoires.

Profiling relied on immunoSEQ multiplex PCR, and the TCRdb table lists in-frame clones only, not all of them. This sample yields 500,000 to 700,000 clones, of which approximately 95% are seen a single time; about 0.11% belongs to the top ten. The sequenced sample consisted of naive CD8+ T cells sorted from blood. The sequence was obtained from a woman aged 25 to 45 in good health. The rearrangement joins TRBV15 to TRBJ1-1, with D perhaps matching TRBD1 (5 bases). The CDR3 loop is CATSRDFQGRSGLEAFF. The CDR3 coding sequence is TGTGCCACCAGCAGAGATTTTCAGGGACGGTCAGGTCTTGAAGCTTTCTTT.